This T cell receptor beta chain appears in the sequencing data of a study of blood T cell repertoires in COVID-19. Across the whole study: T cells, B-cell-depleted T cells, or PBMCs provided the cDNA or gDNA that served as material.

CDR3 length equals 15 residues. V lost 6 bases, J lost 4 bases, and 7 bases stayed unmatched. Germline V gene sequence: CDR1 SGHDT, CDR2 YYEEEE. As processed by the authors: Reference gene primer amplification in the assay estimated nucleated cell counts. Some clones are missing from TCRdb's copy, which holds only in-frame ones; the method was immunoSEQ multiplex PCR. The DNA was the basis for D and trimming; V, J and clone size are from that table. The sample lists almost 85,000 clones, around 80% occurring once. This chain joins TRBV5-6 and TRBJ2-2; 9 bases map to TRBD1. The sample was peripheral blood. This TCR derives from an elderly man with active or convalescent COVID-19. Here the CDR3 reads CASTDPGQGTGELFF. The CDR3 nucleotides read TGTGCCAGCACCGACCCGGGACAGGGCACCGGGGAGCTGTTTTTT.